A single sample is the source of the 19 T cell receptor beta chains below, sequenced in a study of blood T cell repertoires in COVID-19. Clones were read by immunoSEQ multiplex PCR, and TCRdb kept only the in-frame ones, dropping some. The sample shows fewer than 75,000 clones, around three quarters of them seen only once. Sequenced material: peripheral blood. These receptors all come from a man in his fifties or sixties with acute or convalescent COVID-19.

The chain couples TRBV10-1 to TRBJ1-6; 9 bases fit TRBD1. There are 15 residues in the CDR3. Looked up from germline, CDR1 is WNHNN and CDR2 is SYGVQD (reference sequence). Trimming took 11 bases from V and 8 from J; bases not matched to a gene: 13. The CDR3 DNA sequence: TGCGCCCCCTTCCAGGACAGGGGTCGTGATTCACCCCTCCACTTT. This sequence encodes CAPFQDRGRDSPLHF.

This clone is a singleton in its sample. V usage is TRBV15 and J usage is TRBJ1-5; D not certain. V shed 4 bases and J shed 3 bases, with 10 bases lying between them. Germline lookup yields CDR1 LNHNV and CDR2 YYDKDF (reference sequence). The CDR3 sequence is 14 residues long. The chain's CDR3 is CATSNWETNQPQHF. CDR3 sequence (DNA): TGTGCCACCAGCAACTGGGAGACCAATCAGCCCCAGCATTTT.

The chain combines TRBV14 with TRBJ2-7, with D possibly matching TRBD2 (6 bases). Germline loops: CDR1 SGHDN, CDR2 FVKESK. The CDR3 has 14 residues. The V and J ends lost 4 bases and 9 bases respectively, with 19 bases between them. CDR3 residues: CASSRGGGAARQYF. For the CDR3, the DNA is TGTGCCAGCAGCCGAGGAGGAGGGGCGGCCAGGCAGTACTTC.

V is TRBV6-1 and J is TRBJ2-3; 9 nucleotides agree with TRBD2. Germline V lookup: CDR1 MNHNS, CDR2 SASEGT. The CDR3 runs 16 residues. V gave up 4 bases and J gave up 0 bases; unmatched junction bases: 5. The CDR3: CASSVLAGGSTDTQYF. CDR3 coding DNA: TGTGCCAGCAGTGTTCTCGCGGGGGGGAGCACAGATACGCAGTATTTT.

This chain connects TRBV19 to TRBJ2-7; 10 bases match TRBD2. V was pared by 4 bases and J by 0 bases, with 6 bases of the junction left unmatched. CDR1 and CDR2 (germline): LNHDA, SQIVND (reference sequence). The CDR3 runs to 16 residues. This CDR3 is CASSTLAGEISYEQYF. CDR3 nucleotides: TGTGCCAGTAGTACTCTAGCGGGGGAGATCTCCTACGAGCAGTACTTC. Variable domain in full (rest from reference TRBV19 and TRBJ2-7): DGGITQSPKYLFRKEGQNVTLSCEQNLNHDAMYWYRQDPGQGLRLIYYSQIVNDFQKGDIAEGYSVSREKKESFPLTVTSAQKNPTAFYLCASSTLAGEISYEQYFGPGTRLTVT.

The chain couples TRBV10-3 to TRBJ2-2, with D uncertain. The CDR3 contains 14 residues. Trimming shortened V by 4 bases and J by 8 bases, and 14 bases separated the two germline ends. Germline values: CDR1 ENHRY, CDR2 SYGVKD. DNA for the CDR3: TGTGCCATCAGTGGACTCACACCATCAGGGGAGCTGTTTTTT. Encoded protein: CAISGLTPSGELFF.

The chain uses TRBV6-5 and TRBJ2-5; D is perhaps TRBD1 (7 bases). Deletions cut 10 bases from V and 2 bases from J, with 17 bases between. This CDR3 has 14 amino acids. CDR1 is MNHEY and CDR2 is SVGAGI in the germline V gene. As DNA, the CDR3 is TGTGCCACCCAGGGGGGTGGGGGGCAAGAGACCCAGTACTTC. Its protein is CATQGGGGQETQYF.

The chain uses TRBV11-2 and TRBJ2-2; TRBD2 matches 11 bases. Germline trimming cut 2 bases from V and 4 bases from J; bases unmatched to any gene: 9. Looked up from germline, CDR1 is SGHAT and CDR2 is FQNNGV. The CDR3 consists of 18 residues. CDR3 region: CASSLTSGGRRGTGELFF. The CDR3 DNA reads as TGTGCCAGCAGCTTAACTAGCGGGGGCCGAAGGGGCACCGGGGAGCTGTTTTTT.

The chain has TRBV5-4 and TRBJ2-3; maybe TRBD1 (6 bases). Germline V CDR1 and CDR2: SGHNT, YYREEE (reference sequence). This CDR3 spans 15 amino acids. Trimming removed 3 bases at V and 3 bases at J, with 14 bases between. CDR3 nucleotide sequence: TGTGCCAGCAGCTCCAGGGGTGGAAGTACAGATACGCAGTATTTT. Translated, it gives CASSSRGGSTDTQYF.

This clone was seen only a few times. This rearrangement joins TRBV6-5 to TRBJ1-3; D gene ambiguous. From germline, CDR1 is MNHEY and CDR2 SVGAGI. The CDR3 length is 13 residues. V was trimmed by 6 bases and J by 0 bases, leaving 6 bases between them. The CDR3 DNA reads as TGTGCCAGCAGGCAGATCTCTGGAAACACCATATATTTT. Its protein is CASRQISGNTIYF.

The rearrangement joins TRBV7-7 to TRBJ1-3; 7 bases line up with TRBD1. The CDR3 contains 21 residues. The junction had 21 bases not matched to a gene; V was cut back by 0 bases and J by 4 bases. CDR1 SSHAT and CDR2 FNYEAQ come from the germline V gene (reference sequence). The CDR3 loop reads CASSLAQYSNSTGLKGNTIYF. CDR3 bases: TGTGCCAGCAGCTTAGCGCAATACTCAAACTCGACAGGGTTGAAGGGAAACACCATATATTTT.

This chain links TRBV2 with TRBJ2-5; D possibly corresponds to TRBD2 (6 bases). The V gene lost 7 bases and the J gene lost 5 bases, with 23 bases spanning the gap. CDR1 is SNHLY, CDR2 FYNNEI, per germline. This CDR3 has 16 amino acids. The CDR3 region is CASIVDGGLRGETQYF. In DNA form, the CDR3 reads TGTGCCAGCATAGTCGACGGGGGTTTGCGAGGCGAGACCCAGTACTTC.

CDR3 sequence (DNA): TGCGCCAGCAGCCAAGACCTAGCGGGGGGCGGGAGGGAGCTGTTTTTT. Translating it yields CASSQDLAGGGRELFF. V and J are TRBV4-1 and TRBJ2-2, with 11 bases identical to TRBD2. The CDR3 has 16 residues. Germline V lookup: CDR1 MGHRA, CDR2 YSYEKL. V lost 0 bases to trimming and J lost 9 bases; unmatched junction nucleotides: 6.

In this sample, this clone turned up once. The chain combines TRBV24-1 with TRBJ2-7, with 8 nucleotides matching TRBD1. The germline gives CDR1 KGHDR, CDR2 SFDVKD. The J segment lost 5 bases and the V segment lost 3 bases, leaving 2 bases of the junction unmatched. This CDR3 is built from 13 residues. The CDR3 DNA reads as TGTGCCACCAGTGATCCGACAGGGGACGAGCAGTACTTC. Translating gives CATSDPTGDEQYF.

The V and J genes are TRBV19 and TRBJ2-1; D may be TRBD1 (6 bases). CDR3 length: 15 amino acids. V was shortened by 4 bases and J by 8 bases, with 18 bases between the two germline ends. Germline V gene sequence: CDR1 LNHDA, CDR2 SQIVND (reference sequence). The CDR3 DNA reads as TGTGCCAGTAGTAGGCCAACAGGGATGGGGGATGAGCAGTTCTTC. Amino acids: CASSRPTGMGDEQFF.

This clone was detected a few times. J is TRBJ2-7 and V is TRBV5-3; TRBD1 matches at 8 bases. TRBV5-3 counts as an open reading frame of uncertain function. The trim removed 0 bases at V and 0 bases at J, leaving 5 bases unmatched. The CDR3 consists of 16 residues. As DNA, the CDR3 is TGTGCCAGAAGCTTGGGTAGGGGACAGGACTCCTACGAGCAGTACTTC. Translated: CARSLGRGQDSYEQYF.

This clone was seen a handful of times. The chain uses TRBV7-2 and TRBJ2-5; a possible D gene is TRBD1 (5 bases). From germline, CDR1 is SGHTA and CDR2 FQGNSA. Deletions cut 5 bases from V and 4 bases from J, with 17 bases between. The CDR3 has 15 amino acids. As DNA, the CDR3 is TGTGCCAGCAGCCGTTTCAGGGTCCAGGGAGAGACCCAGTACTTC. It translates to CASSRFRVQGETQYF.

This clone was seen more than once but under ten times. V is TRBV28 and J is TRBJ2-7; 9 bases line up with TRBD2. There are 17 residues in the CDR3. V shed 2 bases and J 0 bases; nucleotides not matched to a gene: 8. Germline assignment: CDR1 MDHEN and CDR2 SYDVKM. This chain's CDR3 is CASSLRGTSTSSYEQYF. Written as DNA, the CDR3 is TGTGCCAGCAGTTTAAGGGGGACTAGCACGAGCTCCTACGAGCAGTACTTC.

To note about this clone: Other DNA sequences from this sample encode an identical CDR3 as well. The CDR3, as DNA: TGTGCTAGTGGAGCCGGGGAGACCCAGTACTTC. It is translated as CASGAGETQYF. The chain couples TRBV12-5 to TRBJ2-5; D unclear. V was clipped by 6 bases and J by 5 bases, with 7 bases between them. This CDR3 region has 11 residues. Germline CDR1 reads LGHNT; CDR2 reads FRNRAP.